This entry describes one TCR beta chain. Its antigen remains unknown. The data were produced by immunoSEQ multiplex PCR, yet TCRdb's version contains in-frame clones alone and is incomplete. This table holds more than 95,000 clones, about 91% found once. This specimen comes from a study of Tregs in tolerant kidney transplant recipients. General study results and limits: Tregs expanded with activated donor B cells seemed most donor-specific. No direct test of biological reproducibility was done here.

The CDR3 sequence is 14 residues long. V lost 5 bases and J lost 5; bases outside the gene matches: 9. Per the germline V gene, CDR1 is MNHNS and CDR2 is SASEGT. Thawed PBMCs were FACS-sorted into unstimulated CD4+CD25+CD127- regulatory T cells, CD4+CD25- non-regulatory cells, CD4 and CD8 cells. Material for sequencing was CD4+ T cells from blood. The chain carries TRBV6-1 and TRBJ2-7; TRBD1 matches 7 bases. The clonotype originates from a human donor in good health. The CDR3 DNA reads as TGTGCCAGCAGTCTACAGGGGTTTCTCGACGAGCAGTACTTC. The encoded protein is CASSLQGFLDEQYF.